These T cell receptor beta chains were read from a single sample in a study of control samples from healthy donors and cancer patients. The table came from immunoSEQ multiplex PCR; TCRdb's copy has only in-frame clones and leaves some out. The table lists about 94,000 clones, approximately 90% of them singletons. The sequenced sample was blood. Receptors were obtained from a woman younger than 30 in good health. The CDR3 runs from the conserved cysteine through the conserved F or W. D genes are given only for firm matches. The size of a clone is reported for some rows only, either as once, few or many, or as a class for expanded clones.

clone_size: -; d_call: TRBD1; j_call: TRBJ2-7; cdr3_length: 14; v_call: TRBV9; cdr3_aa: CASSVDRGDYEQYF; cdr3_nt: TGTGCCAGCAGCGTGGACAGGGGGGACTACGAGCAGTACTTC
clone_size: -; d_call: TRBD1; j_call: TRBJ2-6; cdr3_length: 17; v_call: TRBV7-8; cdr3_aa: CASLAGQVFSGANVLTF; cdr3_nt: TGTGCCAGTCTTGCAGGACAGGTATTTTCTGGGGCCAACGTCCTGACTTTC
clone_size: -; d_call: -; j_call: TRBJ2-7; cdr3_length: 14; v_call: TRBV11-2; cdr3_aa: CASSLDRRLDEQYF; cdr3_nt: TGTGCCAGCAGCTTAGATCGAAGACTTGACGAGCAGTACTTC
clone_size: -; d_call: -; j_call: TRBJ1-1; cdr3_length: 13; v_call: TRBV11-2; cdr3_aa: CASSYERGTEAFF; cdr3_nt: TGTGCCAGCAGCTATGAGAGGGGCACTGAAGCTTTCTTT
clone_size: -; d_call: -; j_call: TRBJ1-5; cdr3_length: 16; v_call: TRBV5-1; cdr3_aa: CASSTLGPGSNQPQHF; cdr3_nt: TGCGCCAGCAGCACCCTGGGGCCCGGCAGCAATCAGCCCCAGCATTTT
clone_size: -; d_call: TRBD1; j_call: TRBJ1-2; cdr3_length: 13; v_call: TRBV29-1; cdr3_aa: CSVVQGAYYGYTF; cdr3_nt: TGCAGCGTGGTACAGGGGGCCTACTATGGCTACACCTTC
clone_size: -; d_call: -; j_call: TRBJ1-1; cdr3_length: 16; v_call: TRBV5-1; cdr3_aa: CASSFLIGGFGAEAFF; cdr3_nt: TGCGCCAGCAGCTTTCTAATTGGGGGGTTTGGCGCTGAAGCTTTCTTT
clone_size: -; d_call: TRBD1; j_call: TRBJ1-3; cdr3_length: 15; v_call: TRBV11-3; cdr3_aa: CASSLGTGSGNTIYF; cdr3_nt: TGTGCCAGCAGCTTAGGGACAGGGTCCGGAAACACCATATATTTT
clone_size: -; d_call: TRBD2; j_call: TRBJ2-7; cdr3_length: 15; v_call: TRBV7-9; cdr3_aa: CASSSGLAPSYEQYF; cdr3_nt: TGTGCCAGCAGCTCCGGACTAGCCCCCTCCTACGAGCAGTACTTC
clone_size: once; d_call: -; j_call: TRBJ1-1; cdr3_length: 15; v_call: TRBV6-5; cdr3_aa: CASSYKSGRNSEAFF; cdr3_nt: TGTGCCAGCAGTTACAAAAGTGGCAGGAACTCTGAAGCTTTCTTT
clone_size: -; d_call: -; j_call: TRBJ2-2; cdr3_length: 17; v_call: TRBV21-1; cdr3_aa: CASSFRTAGDNTGELFF; cdr3_nt: TGTGCCAGCAGCTTTCGAACAGCGGGGGACAACACCGGGGAGCTGTTTTTT
clone_size: -; d_call: -; j_call: TRBJ1-5; cdr3_length: 15; v_call: TRBV5-1; cdr3_aa: CASSLLGGGNQPQHF; cdr3_nt: TGCGCCAGCAGCTTGTTGGGAGGGGGGAATCAGCCCCAGCATTTT
clone_size: -; d_call: -; j_call: TRBJ1-6; cdr3_length: 13; v_call: TRBV13; cdr3_aa: CASSSGPNSPLHF; cdr3_nt: TGTGCCAGCAGCTCAGGACCCAATTCACCCCTCCACTTT
clone_size: -; d_call: TRBD1; j_call: TRBJ2-7; cdr3_length: 15; v_call: TRBV18; cdr3_aa: CASSPPGQGSYEQYF; cdr3_nt: TGTGCCAGCTCACCACCGGGACAGGGATCCTACGAGCAGTACTTC
clone_size: -; d_call: TRBD1; j_call: TRBJ1-2; cdr3_length: 11; v_call: TRBV5-6; cdr3_aa: CASSAGQKYTF; cdr3_nt: TGTGCCAGCAGCGCGGGACAGAAGTACACCTTC
clone_size: -; d_call: -; j_call: TRBJ1-1; cdr3_length: 13; v_call: TRBV12-3/TRBV12-4; cdr3_aa: CASSLGRDTEAFF; cdr3_nt: TGTGCCAGCAGTTTGGGCAGGGACACTGAAGCTTTCTTT
clone_size: -; d_call: -; j_call: TRBJ1-2; cdr3_length: 8; v_call: TRBV29-1; cdr3_aa: CSVSGYTF; cdr3_nt: TGCAGCGTCTCTGGCTACACCTTC
clone_size: -; d_call: -; j_call: TRBJ2-3; cdr3_length: 15; v_call: TRBV4-1; cdr3_aa: CASSQRQGGTDTQYF; cdr3_nt: TGCGCCAGCAGCCAAAGGCAGGGCGGCACAGATACGCAGTATTTT
clone_size: -; d_call: -; j_call: TRBJ2-3; cdr3_length: 14; v_call: TRBV7-9; cdr3_aa: CASSSDGTLDTQYF; cdr3_nt: TGTGCCAGCAGCAGCGACGGTACATTGGATACGCAGTATTTT
clone_size: -; d_call: -; j_call: TRBJ1-1; cdr3_length: 14; v_call: TRBV6-6; cdr3_aa: CASSYSRGRTEAFF; cdr3_nt: TGTGCCAGCAGTTACTCGAGGGGCCGGACTGAAGCTTTCTTT
clone_size: -; d_call: -; j_call: TRBJ1-1; cdr3_length: 14; v_call: TRBV29-1; cdr3_aa: CSSGKLELNTEAFF; cdr3_nt: TGCAGCTCCGGGAAACTCGAACTAAACACTGAAGCTTTCTTT
clone_size: once; d_call: -; j_call: TRBJ1-1; cdr3_length: 13; v_call: TRBV19; cdr3_aa: CASSQGTDTEAFF; cdr3_nt: TGTGCCAGTAGTCAGGGGACCGACACTGAAGCTTTCTTT
clone_size: once; d_call: TRBD1; j_call: TRBJ2-7; cdr3_length: 15; v_call: TRBV18; cdr3_aa: CASSPPTGNPYEQYF; cdr3_nt: TGTGCCAGCTCACCACCGACAGGGAATCCCTACGAGCAGTACTTC
clone_size: -; d_call: TRBD2; j_call: TRBJ2-7; cdr3_length: 15; v_call: TRBV7-2; cdr3_aa: CASSTGGDYRYEQYF; cdr3_nt: TGTGCCAGCAGTACTGGGGGGGACTACCGGTACGAGCAGTACTTC
clone_size: few; d_call: TRBD1; j_call: TRBJ1-1; cdr3_length: 13; v_call: TRBV27; cdr3_aa: CASLGQANTEAFF; cdr3_nt: TGTGCCAGCCTGGGACAGGCTAACACTGAAGCTTTCTTT
clone_size: -; d_call: -; j_call: TRBJ1-2; cdr3_length: 11; v_call: TRBV19; cdr3_aa: CASSRPYGYTF; cdr3_nt: TGTGCCAGTAGCCGTCCCTATGGCTACACCTTC
clone_size: -; d_call: -; j_call: TRBJ2-2; cdr3_length: 13; v_call: TRBV7-3; cdr3_aa: CASSLGGTGELFF; cdr3_nt: TGTGCCAGCAGCTTAGGGGGCACCGGGGAGCTGTTTTTT
clone_size: -; d_call: -; j_call: TRBJ1-1; cdr3_length: 14; v_call: TRBV7-9; cdr3_aa: CASINLGGNTEAFF; cdr3_nt: TGTGCCAGCATCAACCTCGGGGGGAACACTGAAGCTTTCTTT
clone_size: few; d_call: -; j_call: TRBJ1-5; cdr3_length: 14; v_call: TRBV6-4; cdr3_aa: CASSSGTAGQPQHF; cdr3_nt: TGTGCCAGCAGTTCCGGGACCGCAGGACAGCCCCAGCATTTT
clone_size: -; d_call: -; j_call: TRBJ2-7; cdr3_length: 14; v_call: TRBV4-1; cdr3_aa: CASSPAGAGYEQYF; cdr3_nt: TGCGCCAGCAGTCCGGCAGGGGCCGGCTACGAGCAGTACTTC
clone_size: once; d_call: TRBD1; j_call: TRBJ2-7; cdr3_length: 20; v_call: TRBV2; cdr3_aa: CASSSLTGTVPPIIPYEQYF; cdr3_nt: TGTGCCAGCAGTTCCCTAACCGGGACAGTACCACCAATTATCCCCTACGAGCAGTACTTC
clone_size: -; d_call: -; j_call: TRBJ2-7; cdr3_length: 13; v_call: TRBV6-1; cdr3_aa: CASSDDTFYEQYF; cdr3_nt: TGTGCCAGCAGTGATGACACCTTTTACGAGCAGTACTTC
clone_size: -; d_call: -; j_call: TRBJ2-2; cdr3_length: 13; v_call: TRBV3-1/TRBV3-2; cdr3_aa: CASSHGHVGELFF; cdr3_nt: TGTGCCAGCAGCCATGGTCATGTCGGGGAGCTGTTTTTT
clone_size: once; d_call: -; j_call: TRBJ2-7; cdr3_length: 14; v_call: TRBV19; cdr3_aa: CASSLGAGGYEQYF; cdr3_nt: TGTGCCAGTTCCCTCGGAGCAGGCGGCTACGAGCAGTACTTC
clone_size: -; d_call: -; j_call: TRBJ1-3; cdr3_length: 15; v_call: TRBV9; cdr3_aa: CASSVMWGAGNTTYF; cdr3_nt: -
clone_size: -; d_call: -; j_call: TRBJ1-1; cdr3_length: 14; v_call: TRBV19; cdr3_aa: CASSDDPTGLEAFF; cdr3_nt: TGTGCCAGTAGTGACGACCCTACAGGGCTCGAAGCTTTCTTT
clone_size: -; d_call: -; j_call: TRBJ1-2; cdr3_length: 14; v_call: TRBV24-1; cdr3_aa: CATSDSMGRGGYTF; cdr3_nt: TGTGCCACCAGTGATTCTATGGGGCGAGGGGGCTACACCTTC
clone_size: -; d_call: TRBD2; j_call: TRBJ2-5; cdr3_length: 15; v_call: TRBV10-3; cdr3_aa: CAISSQNGGVETQYF; cdr3_nt: TGTGCCATCTCTTCTCAAAACGGGGGGGTAGAGACCCAGTACTTC
clone_size: -; d_call: -; j_call: TRBJ2-6; cdr3_length: 14; v_call: TRBV27; cdr3_aa: CATAGHPGANVLTF; cdr3_nt: TGTGCCACCGCAGGGCATCCTGGGGCCAACGTCCTGACTTTC
clone_size: -; d_call: -; j_call: TRBJ1-1; cdr3_length: 14; v_call: TRBV7-3; cdr3_aa: CASSLGGANTEAFF; cdr3_nt: TGTGCCAGCAGCCTGGGAGGGGCGAACACTGAAGCTTTCTTT
clone_size: -; d_call: -; j_call: TRBJ2-3; cdr3_length: 13; v_call: TRBV6-1; cdr3_aa: CASSEYTPDTQYF; cdr3_nt: TGTGCCAGCAGTGAATATACGCCGGATACGCAGTATTTT
clone_size: -; d_call: -; j_call: TRBJ1-2; cdr3_length: 15; v_call: TRBV18; cdr3_aa: CASSPQQGGSYGYTF; cdr3_nt: TGTGCCAGCTCACCACAACAGGGAGGCTCGTACGGCTACACCTTC
clone_size: -; d_call: -; j_call: TRBJ1-1; cdr3_length: 14; v_call: TRBV5-4; cdr3_aa: CASSLRSENTEAFF; cdr3_nt: TGTGCCAGCAGCTTGCGCAGCGAGAACACTGAAGCTTTCTTT
clone_size: -; d_call: -; j_call: TRBJ2-7; cdr3_length: 15; v_call: TRBV11-2; cdr3_aa: CASSFWIRAIYEQYF; cdr3_nt: TGTGCCAGCAGCTTTTGGATCAGGGCAATCTACGAGCAGTACTTC
clone_size: -; d_call: -; j_call: TRBJ1-2; cdr3_length: 13; v_call: TRBV6-5; cdr3_aa: CASTTDLRYGYTF; cdr3_nt: TGTGCCAGCACTACGGATCTCCGCTATGGCTACACCTTC
clone_size: -; d_call: -; j_call: TRBJ1-3; cdr3_length: 17; v_call: TRBV7-9; cdr3_aa: CASSRLMGPHSGNTIYF; cdr3_nt: TGTGCCAGCAGCCGGCTCATGGGCCCCCACTCTGGAAACACCATATATTTT
clone_size: once; d_call: TRBD2; j_call: TRBJ2-1; cdr3_length: 16; v_call: TRBV7-8; cdr3_aa: CASSPASGVLHNEQFF; cdr3_nt: TGTGCCAGCAGCCCTGCTAGCGGGGTTTTGCACAATGAGCAGTTCTTC
clone_size: once; d_call: -; j_call: TRBJ2-7; cdr3_length: 14; v_call: TRBV10-2; cdr3_aa: CAPLPGTGNYEQYF; cdr3_nt: TGCGCCCCGCTCCCTGGGACTGGAAACTACGAGCAGTACTTC
clone_size: -; d_call: -; j_call: TRBJ1-1; cdr3_length: 14; v_call: TRBV7-6; cdr3_aa: CASTIQGPNTEAFF; cdr3_nt: TGTGCCAGCACAATCCAGGGGCCGAACACTGAAGCTTTCTTT
clone_size: -; d_call: -; j_call: TRBJ2-3; cdr3_length: 15; v_call: TRBV4-2; cdr3_aa: CASSKIQAYTDTQYF; cdr3_nt: TGTGCCAGCAGCAAGATACAGGCCTACACAGATACGCAGTATTTT
clone_size: -; d_call: -; j_call: TRBJ2-5; cdr3_length: 13; v_call: TRBV3-1/TRBV3-2; cdr3_aa: CASSQVAGKTQYF; cdr3_nt: TGTGCCAGCAGCCAAGTGGCGGGGAAGACCCAGTACTTC
clone_size: -; d_call: -; j_call: TRBJ2-7; cdr3_length: 15; v_call: TRBV3-1/TRBV3-2; cdr3_aa: CASSQGTNGVYEQYF; cdr3_nt: TGTGCCAGCAGCCAGGGCACAAACGGGGTTTACGAGCAGTACTTC
clone_size: -; d_call: -; j_call: TRBJ1-4; cdr3_length: 14; v_call: TRBV9; cdr3_aa: CASSGSSTNEKLFF; cdr3_nt: TGTGCCAGCAGCGGCAGCTCAACTAATGAAAAACTGTTTTTT
clone_size: -; d_call: -; j_call: TRBJ2-3; cdr3_length: 12; v_call: TRBV29-1; cdr3_aa: CSVPSPWDTQYF; cdr3_nt: TGCAGCGTGCCATCCCCTTGGGATACGCAGTATTTT
clone_size: -; d_call: TRBD1; j_call: TRBJ1-2; cdr3_length: 14; v_call: TRBV19; cdr3_aa: CASSDRGLAYGYTF; cdr3_nt: TGTGCCAGTAGTGACAGGGGGCTTGCCTATGGCTACACCTTC